These 6 T cell receptor beta chains were all obtained from the same sample, sequenced in a study of cytotoxic CD8 clonotypes in ibrutinib-treated CLL. Sequenced by immunoSEQ multiplex PCR; TCRdb stores in-frame clones only, minus some. The sample lists 250,000 to 350,000 clones, around 77% seen once, with around 5.1% in the top ten. Sequenced material: PBMCs, taken at disease progression, from a patient treated with ibrutinib. All receptors come from a human donor with chronic lymphocytic leukemia.

The gene calls are TRBV5-1 and TRBJ2-2; D may be TRBD2 (5 bases). V was trimmed by 0 bases and J by 7 bases, leaving 7 bases between them. CDR3 length: 13 amino acids. Germline CDR1 is SGHRS and CDR2 is YFSETQ. The CDR3 is CASSLDGVGELFF. DNA of the CDR3: TGCGCCAGCAGCTTGGACGGGGTCGGGGAGCTGTTTTTT.

This chain joins TRBV9 and TRBJ2-7; 7 bases match TRBD1. The CDR3 length is 15 residues. Germline lookup yields CDR1 SGDLS and CDR2 YYNGEE. Unmatched junction bases numbered 6, after V lost 0 bases and J lost 3 bases. CDR3 nucleotide sequence: TGTGCCAGCAGCGTAGGACCCACAGGGGTCTACGAGCAGTACTTC. As protein: CASSVGPTGVYEQYF.

The rearrangement joins TRBV7-3 to TRBJ2-6; 10 bases map to TRBD1. The germline CDR1 and CDR2 sequences are SGHTA and FQGTGA. CDR3 size: 17 residues. The trim removed 4 bases at V and 2 bases at J, leaving 5 bases unmatched. CDR3 loop: CASSSTGTGAGANVLTF. The CDR3 DNA sequence: TGTGCCAGCAGCTCTACCGGGACAGGGGCTGGGGCCAACGTCCTGACTTTC.

V is TRBV7-8 and J is TRBJ2-1; D is undetermined. The germline V and J ends were trimmed by 1 base and 0 bases, with 13 bases remaining between them. Germline assignment: CDR1 SGHVS and CDR2 FQNEAQ. CDR3 size: 17 residues. The CDR3 sequence: CASSLVGRASSYNEQFF. CDR3 in DNA: TGTGCCAGCAGCTTAGTTGGTCGGGCAAGCTCCTACAATGAGCAGTTCTTC.

The V gene is TRBV2, the J gene TRBJ1-2; no definite D call. This CDR3 has 17 amino acids. Deletions cut 8 bases from V and 4 bases from J, with 26 bases between. Germline loops: CDR1 SNHLY, CDR2 FYNNEI. This CDR3 reads CASHFEVLRAPFYGYTF. As DNA, the CDR3 is TGTGCCAGCCACTTTGAGGTACTCCGGGCCCCTTTCTATGGCTACACCTTC.

CDR3 residues: CASREAGATSYEQYF. As DNA, the CDR3 is TGTGCCAGCAGAGAAGCGGGAGCTACCTCCTACGAGCAGTACTTC. The chain combines TRBV27 with TRBJ2-7; 8 nucleotides align to TRBD2. This CDR3 spans 15 amino acids. V shed 6 bases, J shed 0 bases, and the junction held 7 bases outside the gene matches. The germline V gene encodes CDR1 MNHEY and CDR2 SMNVEV (reference sequence).